What follows are 9 T cell receptor beta chains derived from one specimen sequenced in a study of blood T cell repertoires in COVID-19. The protocol was immunoSEQ multiplex PCR, while the TCRdb copy is restricted to in-frame clones and leaves out a portion. This table has a few hundred thousand clones, roughly 83% appearing once. Sequencing was done on a sample of peripheral blood. The receptor set was obtained from a woman aged 45 to 65 with acute or convalescent COVID-19.

V gene TRBV9 combines with J gene TRBJ2-7; TRBD2 matches at 10 bases. There are 14 residues in the CDR3. With V trimmed by 4 bases and J by 3 bases, 4 bases remained unmatched. CDR1 SGDLS and CDR2 YYNGEE come from the germline V gene. The CDR3 nucleotides are TGTGCCAGCAGCCCGGGACTAGCGAGCTACGAGCAGTACTTC. Protein sequence: CASSPGLASYEQYF.

The V call is TRBV9, the J call TRBJ2-5, with D unresolved. The length of the CDR3 is 15 residues. The V end lost 0 bases, the J end lost 0 bases, and 9 bases lay between the germline ends. Germline V gives CDR1 SGDLS, CDR2 YYNGEE. CDR3 amino acids: CASSVVPGNQETQYF. The CDR3 nucleotides read TGTGCCAGCAGCGTAGTTCCAGGTAACCAAGAGACCCAGTACTTC. Together with reference TRBV9 and TRBJ2-5, the CDR3 gives the full variable domain: DSGVTQTPKHLITATGQRVTLRCSPRSGDLSVYWYQQSLDQGLQFLIQYYNGEERAKGNILERFSAQQFPDLHSELNLSSLELGDSALYFCASSVVPGNQETQYFGPGTRLLVL.

The rearrangement links TRBV21-1 to TRBJ1-1; the table's D gene call, TRBD1, was not cross checked with the DNA. TRBV21-1 is a documented pseudogene. CDR3 length: 13 amino acids. The CDR3 reads CASSKKQGEAAFF. The CDR3 DNA reads TGTGCCAGCAGCAAAAAACAGGGTGAGGCGGCTTTCTTT.

This chain uses TRBV18 with TRBJ2-2, with TRBD1 identical over 7 bases. Germline CDR1 KGHSH, CDR2 LQKENI. V lost 4 bases and J lost 2; bases outside the gene matches: 7. This CDR3 contains 16 residues. This chain's CDR3 is CASSRPGQRNTGELFF. CDR3 nucleotides: TGTGCCAGCTCACGACCGGGACAGAGAAACACCGGGGAGCTGTTTTTT. Full variable domain (missing parts from reference TRBV18 and TRBJ2-2): NAGVMQNPRHLVRRRGQEARLRCSPMKGHSHVYWYRQLPEEGLKFMVYLQKENIIDESGMPKERFSAEFPKEGPSILRIQQVVRGDSAAYFCASSRPGQRNTGELFFGEGSRLTVL.

The chain carries TRBV19 and TRBJ2-7; 8 bases match TRBD1. Germline V gene sequence: CDR1 LNHDA, CDR2 SQIVND (reference sequence). The CDR3 is 14 amino acids. V was pared by 5 bases and J by 2 bases, with 5 bases of the junction left unmatched. The CDR3 nucleotides are TGTGCCAGTAGTGCAAGGACAGGGACCTACGAGCAGTACTTC. Translating gives CASSARTGTYEQYF.

V is TRBV6-6 and J is TRBJ1-1; no clear D gene. The CDR3 covers 12 residues. Germline-derived CDR1 and CDR2 are MNHNY and SVGAGI (reference sequence). V lost 2 bases, J lost 2 bases, and 3 bases lay in between. The CDR3 protein is CASSYPNTEAFF. The CDR3 DNA reads as TGTGCCAGCAGTTACCCAAACACTGAAGCTTTCTTT.

This clone was detected only a few times. The chain carries TRBV18 and TRBJ2-1; D is uncertain. The CDR3 is 14 amino acids. Germline loops: CDR1 KGHSH, CDR2 LQKENI. V dropped 6 bases and J dropped 4 bases, with 13 bases sitting between them. CDR3 in amino acids: CASSTAVKYNEQFF. The CDR3 DNA reads TGTGCCAGCTCGACGGCGGTTAAGTACAATGAGCAGTTCTTC. The full variable domain, its missing parts supplied by reference TRBV18 and TRBJ2-1, is NAGVMQNPRHLVRRRGQEARLRCSPMKGHSHVYWYRQLPEEGLKFMVYLQKENIIDESGMPKERFSAEFPKEGPSILRIQQVVRGDSAAYFCASSTAVKYNEQFFGPGTRLTVL.

The chain employs TRBV5-5 and TRBJ2-3; possibly TRBD2 for D (5 bases). V lost 4 bases, J lost 2 bases, and 17 bases lay in between. This CDR3 spans 16 amino acids. Per germline, CDR1 SGHKS and CDR2 YYEKEE (reference sequence). CDR3 residues: CASSRTRAPFTDTQYF. The CDR3 nucleotides are TGTGCCAGCAGCCGAACGAGGGCCCCTTTCACAGATACGCAGTATTTT.

The J gene is TRBJ2-7, the V gene TRBV5-1, with D maybe TRBD1 (5 bases). CDR1 and CDR2 from the germline V gene are SGHRS and YFSETQ. This CDR3 is built from 14 residues. V lost 1 base and J lost 2, with 10 bases in between. CDR3 sequence reads: CASSLTGNTYEQYF. CDR3 DNA: TGCGCCAGCAGCTTGACAGGAAACACCTACGAGCAGTACTTC.